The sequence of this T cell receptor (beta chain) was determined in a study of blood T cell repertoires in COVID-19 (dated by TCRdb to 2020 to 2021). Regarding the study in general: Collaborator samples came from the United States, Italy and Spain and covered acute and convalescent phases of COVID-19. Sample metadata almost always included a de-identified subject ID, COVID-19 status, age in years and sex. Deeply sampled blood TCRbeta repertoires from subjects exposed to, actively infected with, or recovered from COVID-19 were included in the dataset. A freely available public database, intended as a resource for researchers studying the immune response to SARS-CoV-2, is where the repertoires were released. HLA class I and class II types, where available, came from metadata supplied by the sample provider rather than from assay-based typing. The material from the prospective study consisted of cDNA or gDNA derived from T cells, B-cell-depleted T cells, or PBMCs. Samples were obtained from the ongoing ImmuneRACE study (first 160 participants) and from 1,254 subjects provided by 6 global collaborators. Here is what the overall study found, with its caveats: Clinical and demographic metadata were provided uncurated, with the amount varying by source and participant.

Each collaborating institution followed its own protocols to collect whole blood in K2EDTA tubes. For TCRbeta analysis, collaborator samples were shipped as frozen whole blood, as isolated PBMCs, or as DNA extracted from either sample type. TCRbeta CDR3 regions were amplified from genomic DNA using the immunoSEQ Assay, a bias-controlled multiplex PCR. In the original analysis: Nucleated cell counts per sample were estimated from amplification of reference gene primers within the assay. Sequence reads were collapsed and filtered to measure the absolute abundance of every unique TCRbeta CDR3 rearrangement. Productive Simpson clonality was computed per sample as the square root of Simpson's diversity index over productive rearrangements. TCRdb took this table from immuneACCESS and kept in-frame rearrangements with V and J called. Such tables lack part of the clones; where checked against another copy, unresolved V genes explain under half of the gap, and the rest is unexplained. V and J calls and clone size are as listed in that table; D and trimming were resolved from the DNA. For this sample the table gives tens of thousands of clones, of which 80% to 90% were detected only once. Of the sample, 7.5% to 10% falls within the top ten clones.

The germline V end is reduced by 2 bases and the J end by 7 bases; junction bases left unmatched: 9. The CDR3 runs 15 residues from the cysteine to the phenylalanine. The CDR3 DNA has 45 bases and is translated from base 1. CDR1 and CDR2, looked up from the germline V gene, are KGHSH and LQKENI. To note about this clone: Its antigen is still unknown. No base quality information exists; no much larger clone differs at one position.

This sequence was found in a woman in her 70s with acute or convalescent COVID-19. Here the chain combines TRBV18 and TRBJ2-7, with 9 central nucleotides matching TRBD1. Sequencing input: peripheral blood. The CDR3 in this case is CASSPFTGGLKEQYF. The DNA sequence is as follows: TGTGCCAGCTCACCATTTACAGGGGGCTTGAAGGAGCAGTACTTC.